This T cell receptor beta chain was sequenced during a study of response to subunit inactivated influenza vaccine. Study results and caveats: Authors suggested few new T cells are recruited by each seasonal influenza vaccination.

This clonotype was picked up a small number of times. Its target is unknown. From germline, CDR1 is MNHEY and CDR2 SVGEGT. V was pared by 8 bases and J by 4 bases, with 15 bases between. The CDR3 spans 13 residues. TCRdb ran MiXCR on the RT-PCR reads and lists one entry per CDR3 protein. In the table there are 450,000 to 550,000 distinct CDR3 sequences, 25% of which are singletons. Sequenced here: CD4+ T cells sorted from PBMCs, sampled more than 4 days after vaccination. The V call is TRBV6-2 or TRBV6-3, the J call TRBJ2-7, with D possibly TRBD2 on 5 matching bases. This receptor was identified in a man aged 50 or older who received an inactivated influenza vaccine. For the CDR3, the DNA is TGTGCCAGCTCCGGGGTTGCATCTTACGAGCAGTACTTC. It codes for CASSGVASYEQYF.